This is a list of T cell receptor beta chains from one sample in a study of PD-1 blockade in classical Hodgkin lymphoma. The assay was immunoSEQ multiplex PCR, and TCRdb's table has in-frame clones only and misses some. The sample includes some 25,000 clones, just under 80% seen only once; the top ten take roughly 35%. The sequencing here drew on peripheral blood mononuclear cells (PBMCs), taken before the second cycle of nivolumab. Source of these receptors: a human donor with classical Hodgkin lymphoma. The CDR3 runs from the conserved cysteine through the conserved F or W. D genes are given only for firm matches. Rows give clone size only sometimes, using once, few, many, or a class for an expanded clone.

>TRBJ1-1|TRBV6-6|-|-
CATTGHMNTEAFF
TGTGCCACCACGGGACACATGAACACTGAAGCTTTCTTT
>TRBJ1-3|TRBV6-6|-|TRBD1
CASSYRGRGNTIYF
TGTGCCAGCAGTTACAGGGGGCGAGGAAACACCATATATTTT
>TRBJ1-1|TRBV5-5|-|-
CASSLDTFGAEAFF
TGTGCCAGCAGTCTGGACACCTTCGGGGCTGAAGCTTTCTTT
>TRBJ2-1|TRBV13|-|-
CASSLWIPGSIEQFF
TGTGCCAGCAGCTTATGGATCCCGGGGTCGATTGAGCAGTTCTTC
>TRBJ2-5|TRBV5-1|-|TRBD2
CASSSSTSGGWETQYF
TGCGCCAGCAGCAGCTCGACTAGCGGGGGGTGGGAGACCCAGTACTTC
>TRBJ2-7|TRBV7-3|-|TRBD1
CASSSGQGAVEQYF
TGTGCCAGCAGCTCGGGACAGGGGGCTGTAGAGCAGTACTTC
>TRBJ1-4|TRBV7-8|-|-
CASSLLVGQKLFF
TGTGCCAGCAGCTTATTGGTGGGGCAAAAACTGTTTTTT
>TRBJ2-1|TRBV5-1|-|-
CASSTLTGSYNEQFF
TGCGCCAGCAGCACCCTGACAGGCTCCTACAATGAGCAGTTCTTC
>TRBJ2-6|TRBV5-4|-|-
CASSLGGPLSGANVLTF
TGTGCCAGCAGCTTGGGAGGGCCCCTCTCTGGGGCCAACGTCCTGACTTTC
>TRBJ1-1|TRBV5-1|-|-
CASKTGTYNTEAFF
TGCGCCAGCAAAACCGGGACATATAACACTGAAGCTTTCTTT
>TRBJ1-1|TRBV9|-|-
CASSVGGQMNTEAFF
TGTGCCAGCAGCGTAGGCGGACAGATGAACACTGAAGCTTTCTTT
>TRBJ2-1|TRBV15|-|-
CATSGRDSYNEQFF
TGTGCCACCAGCGGCAGGGACTCCTACAATGAGCAGTTCTTC
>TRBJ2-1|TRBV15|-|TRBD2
CATRRDRVAGVYNEQFF
TGTGCCACCAGAAGAGATCGGGTAGCGGGCGTTTACAATGAGCAGTTCTTC
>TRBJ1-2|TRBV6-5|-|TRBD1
CASSTGTGAFYGYTF
TGTGCCAGCAGTACCGGGACAGGGGCTTTCTATGGCTACACCTTC
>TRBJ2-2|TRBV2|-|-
CASSEFDRATGELFF
TGTGCCAGCAGTGAGTTCGACAGAGCCACCGGGGAGCTGTTTTTT
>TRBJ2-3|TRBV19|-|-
CASSIEGPGDTQYF
TGTGCCAGTAGTATAGAGGGCCCTGGAGATACGCAGTATTTT
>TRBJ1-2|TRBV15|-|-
CATSRDLGAPRNYGYTF
TGTGCCACCAGCAGAGATCTGGGAGCACCCCGGAACTATGGCTACACCTTC
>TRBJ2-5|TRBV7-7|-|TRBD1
CASSLDRGFETQYF
TGTGCTAGCAGCTTAGACAGGGGGTTTGAGACCCAGTACTTC
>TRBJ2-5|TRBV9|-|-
CASSSPPPGAQETQYF
TGTGCCAGCAGCTCACCCCCTCCCGGCGCCCAAGAGACCCAGTACTTC
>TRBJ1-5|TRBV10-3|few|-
CAISPMDNQPQHF
TGTGCCATCAGCCCCATGGACAATCAGCCCCAGCATTTT
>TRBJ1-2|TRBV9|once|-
CASSVADSYGYTF
TGTGCCAGCAGCGTAGCGGATTCCTATGGCTACACCTTC
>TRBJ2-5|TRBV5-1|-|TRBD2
CASSFGTSGGRAETQYF
TGCGCCAGCAGCTTCGGGACTAGCGGGGGGAGGGCGGAGACCCAGTACTTC
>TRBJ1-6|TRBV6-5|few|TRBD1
CASTRGTAHSPLHF
TGTGCCAGCACCCGCGGGACAGCGCATTCACCCCTCCACTTT
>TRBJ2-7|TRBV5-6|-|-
CASSLVSETYEQYF
TGTGCCAGCAGCTTGGTGAGTGAAACCTACGAGCAGTACTTC
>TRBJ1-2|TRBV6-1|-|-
CASSERGGASYGYTF
TGTGCCAGCAGTGAACGGGGGGGCGCAAGCTATGGCTACACCTTC